This TCR beta chain derives from a study of CXCR3-negative and CXCR3-positive naive CD8 T cells. The libraries of TRB cDNA were constructed through 5' RACE using UMI labels. One entry per CDR3 protein, without DNA, is what TCRdb gives after re-calling the 5' RACE reads. This sample's clone table lists 69,000 or so distinct CDR3 sequences. Germline CDR1 is GTSNPN and CDR2 is SVGIG (reference sequence). CDR3 length: 15 amino acids. Turning to this clonotype: Its antigen is not identified.

Naive CD8+ T cells had a CD45RO-CCR7+CD27+CD95- phenotype. Study-wide points: After cryopreservation, expression of CXCR3 was partially reduced, and most assays were run with fresh PBMCs. Diversity was high in both naive subsets and much lower in memory cells. TRB CDR3 properties served as the basis for inferring TCR strength, and surface CD5 was comparable between naive subsets.

The rearrangement joins TRBV30 to TRBJ2-1. The sequence was collected from a human donor in good health. Some clones in this sample may be carry-over from other donors' samples. The sequenced material came from naive CXCR3- CD8+ T cells from blood. This sample's subset: CD45RO-CCR7+CD27+CD95- naive CD8+ T cells lacking CXCR3 (TNR3-). The CDR3 loop is CAWSVLVGSYNEQFF.